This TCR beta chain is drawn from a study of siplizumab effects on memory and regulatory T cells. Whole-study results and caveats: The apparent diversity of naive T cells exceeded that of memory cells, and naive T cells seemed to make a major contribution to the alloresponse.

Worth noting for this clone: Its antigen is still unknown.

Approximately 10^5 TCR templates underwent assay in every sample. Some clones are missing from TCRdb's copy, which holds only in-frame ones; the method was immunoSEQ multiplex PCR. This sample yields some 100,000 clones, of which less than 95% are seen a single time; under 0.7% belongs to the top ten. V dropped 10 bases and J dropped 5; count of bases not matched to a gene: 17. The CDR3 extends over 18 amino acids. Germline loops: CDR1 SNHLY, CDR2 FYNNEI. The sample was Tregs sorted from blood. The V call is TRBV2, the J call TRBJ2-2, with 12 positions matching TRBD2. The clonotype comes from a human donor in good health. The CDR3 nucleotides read TGTGCCACCCGACGAGGACTAGCGGGATTCTTCGGGACCGGGGAGCTGTTTTTT. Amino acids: CATRRGLAGFFGTGELFF.